The TCR beta chain described here comes from a study of T cells in Graves' hyperthyroidism and ophthalmopathy. V shed 5 bases, J shed 1 base, and the junction held 8 bases outside the gene matches. CDR3 length equals 18 residues. Germline V gives CDR1 LNHNV, CDR2 YYDKDF (reference sequence). Study outcomes and limitations: Researchers found most expanded thyroid clonotypes above 0.001 in blood as well.

Researchers took RNA transcripts and amplified the TCR beta CDR3 regions from them. The HTBI primer set drove a first-round RT-PCR of the TCR CDR3. TCRdb passed the multiplex PCR reads through MiXCR, listing each CDR3 protein once. The sample includes about 130,000 distinct CDR3 sequences, roughly a fifth of them seen just once. The patients, who ranged from 18 to 65 in age, presented with newly diagnosed hyperthyroidism lasting under 2 months. It was uncontrolled infection, other autoimmune disease, pregnancy or lactation that excluded patients. Notes on this clonotype: The target antigen is unknown.

The specimen sequenced was blood. This TCR came from a woman aged 45-65 years with Graves' hyperthyroidism that later progressed to Graves' ophthalmopathy. The chain couples TRBV15 to TRBJ2-6; 10 bases are shared with TRBD1. CDR3 DNA sequence: TGTGCCACCAGCTACTCCGGGACAGGGGTTTCTGGGGCCAACGTCCTGACTTTC. It encodes CATSYSGTGVSGANVLTF.